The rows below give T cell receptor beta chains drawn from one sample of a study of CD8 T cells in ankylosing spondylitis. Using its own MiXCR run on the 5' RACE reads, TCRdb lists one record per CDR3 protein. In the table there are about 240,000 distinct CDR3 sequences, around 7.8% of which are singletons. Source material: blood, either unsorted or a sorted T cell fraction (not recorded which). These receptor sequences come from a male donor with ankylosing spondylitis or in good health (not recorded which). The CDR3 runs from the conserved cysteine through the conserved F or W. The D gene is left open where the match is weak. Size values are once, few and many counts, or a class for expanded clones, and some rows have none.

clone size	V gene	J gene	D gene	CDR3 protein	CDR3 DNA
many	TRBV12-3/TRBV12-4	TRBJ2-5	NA	CASSLGTWRETQYF	TGTGCCAGCAGTTTAGGGACCTGGAGGGAGACCCAGTACTTC
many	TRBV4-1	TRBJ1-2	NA	CASSQDGIAGYTF	TGCGCCAGCAGCCAAGATGGGATCGCTGGCTACACCTTC
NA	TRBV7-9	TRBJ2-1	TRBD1	CASSSDRGGNEQFF	TGTGCCAGCAGTTCGGACAGGGGGGGCAATGAGCAGTTCTTC
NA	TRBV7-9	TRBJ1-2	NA	CASSLVVQGGYGYTF	TGTGCCAGCAGCTTAGTAGTACAGGGCGGCTATGGCTACACCTTC
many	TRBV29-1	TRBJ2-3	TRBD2	CSSILGGALDTQYF	TGCAGCTCCATACTCGGGGGGGCCCTGGATACGCAGTATTTT
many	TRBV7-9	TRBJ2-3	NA	CASGGYTDTQYF	TGTGCCAGCGGGGGGTACACAGATACGCAGTATTTT
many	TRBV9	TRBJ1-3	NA	CASSTAGGSSGNTIYF	TGTGCCAGCAGCACCGCCGGGGGCAGCTCTGGAAACACCATATATTTT
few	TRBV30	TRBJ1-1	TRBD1	CAWSRGTGEGEAFF	TGTGCCTGGAGCCGCGGGACAGGGGAGGGAGAAGCTTTCTTT
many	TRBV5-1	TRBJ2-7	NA	CASSFRASTNYEQYF	TGCGCCAGCAGCTTCAGGGCTAGCACAAACTACGAGCAGTACTTC
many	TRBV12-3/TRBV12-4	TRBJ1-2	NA	CASSLRMSVNYGYTF	TGTGCCAGCAGTCTCAGAATGTCTGTGAACTATGGCTACACCTTC
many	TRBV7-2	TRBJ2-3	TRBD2	CASSFSGAGGTDTQYF	TGTGCCAGCAGCTTCTCCGGAGCGGGGGGCACAGATACGCAGTATTTT
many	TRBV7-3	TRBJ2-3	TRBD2	CASSFAPGLAGGRSTDTQYF	TGTGCCAGCAGCTTTGCTCCGGGACTAGCGGGGGGGAGGAGCACAGATACGCAGTATTTT
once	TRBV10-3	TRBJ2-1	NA	CAIGLNGDNEQFF	TGTGCCATCGGGCTAAATGGCGACAATGAGCAGTTCTTC
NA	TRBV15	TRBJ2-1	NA	CATSRMPGDSSYNEQFF	TGTGCCACCAGCAGAATGCCGGGGGACAGCTCCTACAATGAGCAGTTCTTC
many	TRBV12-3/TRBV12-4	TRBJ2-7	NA	CASSLAGGRESYEQYF	TGTGCCAGCAGTTTAGCGGGGGGGCGTGAATCCTACGAGCAGTACTTC
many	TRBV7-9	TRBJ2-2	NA	CASRDNTGELFF	TGTGCCAGCAGAGACAACACCGGGGAGCTGTTTTTT
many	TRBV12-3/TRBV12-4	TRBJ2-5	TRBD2	CASIRSGSGETQYF	TGTGCCAGCATACGGAGCGGGAGTGGAGAGACCCAGTACTTC
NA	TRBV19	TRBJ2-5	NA	CASSVWTQQETQYF	TGTGCCAGTAGCGTATGGACACAACAAGAGACCCAGTACTTC
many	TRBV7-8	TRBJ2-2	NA	CASSERAGNTGELFF	TGTGCCAGCAGCGAAAGGGCGGGGAACACCGGGGAGCTGTTTTTT
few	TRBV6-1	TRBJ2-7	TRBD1	CASRTGTGAYEQYF	TGTGCCAGCAGAACCGGGACAGGGGCCTACGAGCAGTACTTC
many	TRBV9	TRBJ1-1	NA	CASSLGAAAGEGEAFF	TGTGCCAGCAGCCTAGGAGCAGCAGCCGGCGAGGGGGAAGCTTTCTTT
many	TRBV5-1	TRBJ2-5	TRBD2	CASSLGGLARGGETQYF	TGCGCCAGCAGCTTGGGTGGACTAGCGAGAGGAGGCGAGACCCAGTACTTC
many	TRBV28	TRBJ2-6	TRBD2	CASSHGLAGGANVLTF	TGTGCCAGCAGCCACGGACTAGCGGGAGGGGCCAACGTCCTGACTTTC
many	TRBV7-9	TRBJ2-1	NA	CASSLMAAGNYNEQFF	TGTGCCAGCAGCTTAATGGCCGCGGGGAACTACAATGAGCAGTTCTTC
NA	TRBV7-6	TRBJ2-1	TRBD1	CASSSPRGRDRALSRTNEQFF	TGTGCCAGCAGCTCACCCAGGGGCCGGGACAGGGCCCTTTCCCGCACAAATGAGCAGTTCTTC
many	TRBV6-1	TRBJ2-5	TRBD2	CASRLTSGKETQYF	TGTGCCAGCAGGCTGACTAGCGGGAAAGAGACCCAGTACTTC
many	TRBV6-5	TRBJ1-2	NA	CASSSPQRGTNYGYTF	TGTGCCAGCAGTTCCCCTCAAAGGGGAACTAACTATGGCTACACCTTC
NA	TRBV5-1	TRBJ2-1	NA	CASSLPQGTFDEQFF	TGCGCCAGCAGCTTGCCCCAGGGTACGTTCGATGAGCAGTTCTTC
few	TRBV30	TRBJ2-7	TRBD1	CAWSETGGGEQYF	TGTGCCTGGAGCGAAACAGGGGGCGGCGAGCAGTACTTC
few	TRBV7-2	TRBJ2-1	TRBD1	CASSPKSRTGGNEQFF	TGTGCCAGCAGCCCTAAGTCCCGGACAGGGGGTAATGAGCAGTTCTTC
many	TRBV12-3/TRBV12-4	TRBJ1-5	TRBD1	CASSLLDRVNQPQHF	TGTGCCAGCAGTTTACTGGACAGGGTAAATCAGCCCCAGCATTTT
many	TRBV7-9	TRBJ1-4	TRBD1	CASSQGVNEKLFF	TGTGCCAGCAGCCAGGGGGTAAATGAAAAACTGTTTTTT
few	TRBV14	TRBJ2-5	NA	CASSLSGTETQYF	TGTGCCAGCAGCCTTTCGGGGACAGAGACCCAGTACTTC
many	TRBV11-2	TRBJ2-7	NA	CASSFMDTLYEQYF	TGTGCCAGCAGCTTTATGGACACCCTTTACGAGCAGTACTTC
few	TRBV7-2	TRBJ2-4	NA	CASSYPSTENIQYF	TGTGCCAGCAGCTACCCCTCGACAGAGAACATTCAGTACTTC
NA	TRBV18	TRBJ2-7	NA	CASSPLGVPYEQYF	TGTGCCAGCTCACCTTTAGGGGTACCCTACGAGCAGTACTTC
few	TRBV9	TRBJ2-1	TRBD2	CASSLGLAGTAGYNEQFF	TGTGCCAGCAGTCTGGGGCTAGCGGGTACCGCCGGTTACAATGAGCAGTTCTTC
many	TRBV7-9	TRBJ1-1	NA	CASSSDSRAFF	TGTGCCAGCAGCTCGGACAGCAGGGCTTTCTTT
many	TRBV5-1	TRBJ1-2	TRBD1	CASSFQTGEGYTF	TGCGCCAGCAGCTTTCAAACAGGGGAAGGCTACACCTTC